The 23 T cell receptor beta chains in this list originate from one sample, sequenced in a study of radiotherapy plus CTLA-4 blockade in lung cancer. Profiled with immunoSEQ multiplex PCR; TCRdb holds only in-frame clones, not every one. The top ten hold approximately 30% of the sample, which has over 10,000 clones, about 86% seen once. Here the sequenced sample was peripheral blood, taken from a patient treated with radiotherapy plus ipilimumab. The receptor source for this set is a human donor with non-small cell lung cancer that progressed on radiotherapy plus ipilimumab.

V and J are TRBV10-2 and TRBJ2-1; D may match TRBD1 or TRBD2 (5 bases each). Germline-derived CDR1 and CDR2 are WSHSY and SAAADI. This CDR3 has 16 amino acids. Deletions cut 5 bases from V and 0 bases from J, with 14 bases between. The CDR3 DNA reads as TGCGCCAGCAGTATCGGGACCGCCGCCTCCTACAATGAGCAGTTCTTC. Its translation: CASSIGTAASYNEQFF.

This chain links TRBV7-9 with TRBJ2-7; D is uncertain. In germline, CDR1 is SEHNR, CDR2 FQNEAQ (reference sequence). The CDR3 is 12 residues long. V was cut by 2 bases and J by 3 bases, with 5 bases left in between. CDR3 sequence: CASSLISYEQYF. In DNA, the CDR3 is TGTGCCAGCAGCTTAATCAGCTACGAGCAGTACTTC. The whole variable domain, remainder taken from reference TRBV7-9 and TRBJ2-7, is DTGVSQNPRHKITKRGQNVTFRCDPISEHNRLYWYRQTLGQGPEFLTYFQNEAQLEKSRLLSDRFSAERPKGSFSTLEIQRTEQGDSAMYLCASSLISYEQYFGPGTRLTVT.

The chain has TRBV7-2 and TRBJ2-3, with 9 bases matching TRBD2. The CDR3 spans 17 residues. Trimming took 5 bases from V and 4 from J; bases not matched to a gene: 13. The germline V gene encodes CDR1 SGHTA and CDR2 FQGNSA. CDR3 coding DNA: TGTGCCAGCAGCCCCCCCGTAGGTAGCGGGGGCCCAGATACGCAGTATTTT. Translation gives CASSPPVGSGGPDTQYF.

In its sample, this clone was seen once. The genes are TRBV6-1 and TRBJ2-7, with D possibly TRBD1 on 6 matching bases. The CDR3 is made up of 15 amino acids. Trimming cost V 3 bases and J 2 bases, with 14 bases left between them. Per the germline V gene, CDR1 is MNHNS and CDR2 is SASEGT. The CDR3 DNA is TGTGCCAGCAGTGACCTGGACAGCCCTACCTACGAGCAGTACTTC. Residues: CASSDLDSPTYEQYF.

This sequence joins TRBV9 and TRBJ2-7, with TRBD2 matching 10 bases. Germline lookup yields CDR1 SGDLS and CDR2 YYNGEE. There are 15 residues in the CDR3. Trimming took 3 bases from V and 0 from J; bases not matched to a gene: 3. CDR3: CASSAGLADSYEQYF. CDR3 nucleotide sequence: TGTGCCAGCAGCGCCGGACTAGCGGACTCCTACGAGCAGTACTTC.

This chain connects TRBV5-1 to TRBJ2-1; a possible D gene is TRBD2 (7 bases). The CDR3 length is 15 residues. In germline, CDR1 is SGHRS, CDR2 YFSETQ. V was cut by 4 bases and J by 3 bases, with 14 bases left in between. CDR3 protein: CASSISGGNYNEQFF. CDR3 sequence (DNA): TGCGCCAGCAGCATTTCGGGGGGCAACTACAATGAGCAGTTCTTC.

The table lists this clone with a few counts. V gene TRBV18 combines with J gene TRBJ1-1; D perhaps matches TRBD1 (6 bases). Germline assignment: CDR1 KGHSH and CDR2 LQKENI. With 5 bases removed from V and 6 bases from J, the gap between germline ends came to 16 bases. This CDR3 region has 14 residues. Here the CDR3 reads CASSDKGGSAEAFF. The CDR3 DNA reads as TGTGCCAGCTCAGACAAGGGGGGAAGCGCTGAAGCTTTCTTT. The complete variable domain, with remaining parts taken from reference TRBV18 and TRBJ1-1, reads NAGVMQNPRHLVRRRGQEARLRCSPMKGHSHVYWYRQLPEEGLKFMVYLQKENIIDESGMPKERFSAEFPKEGPSILRIQQVVRGDSAAYFCASSDKGGSAEAFFGQGTRLTVV.

V is TRBV11-2 and J is TRBJ2-5, with D possibly being TRBD1 or TRBD2 (6 bases each). The CDR3 contains 16 residues. Germline V gives CDR1 SGHAT, CDR2 FQNNGV. The germline V and J ends were trimmed by 2 bases and 2 bases, with 15 bases remaining between them. The DNA for the CDR3 is TGTGCCAGCAGCTTACAAGAGGGGGGAGGTCAAGAGACCCAGTACTTC. It specifies CASSLQEGGGQETQYF.

CDR3 in DNA: TGTGCCAGCTCACCACCCACAGGGGTCAACACCGGGGAGCTGTTTTTT. It translates to CASSPPTGVNTGELFF. The rearrangement joins TRBV18 to TRBJ2-2, with TRBD1 matching over 7 bases. Germline CDR1 reads KGHSH; CDR2 reads LQKENI. The CDR3 spans 16 residues. J gave up 2 bases and V 0 bases, and 3 bases lay outside the gene matches. The full variable domain, in which reference TRBV18 and TRBJ2-2 provide the parts outside the CDR3, is NAGVMQNPRHLVRRRGQEARLRCSPMKGHSHVYWYRQLPEEGLKFMVYLQKENIIDESGMPKERFSAEFPKEGPSILRIQQVVRGDSAAYFCASSPPTGVNTGELFFGEGSRLTVL.

The CDR3 protein is CSVNSRLNTEAFF. The CDR3 DNA follows: TGCAGCGTTAACTCTAGGCTGAACACTGAAGCTTTCTTT. The rearrangement links TRBV29-1 to TRBJ1-1; no firm D call. This CDR3 is 13 amino acids long. Germline V CDR1 and CDR2: SQVTM, ANQGSEA. V gave up 5 bases and J gave up 0 bases, with 10 bases separating them.

This chain connects TRBV18 to TRBJ2-2, with D perhaps matching TRBD1 (6 bases). Germline values: CDR1 KGHSH, CDR2 LQKENI. Trimming took off 5 bases at V and 0 bases at J, with 10 bases between the two ends. CDR3 length: 15 residues. The DNA of the CDR3 is TGTGCCAGCTCAAAAGGACAGTCGAACACCGGGGAGCTGTTTTTT. Translation: CASSKGQSNTGELFF.

This chain connects TRBV7-6 to TRBJ1-1; D is ambiguous. V lost 2 bases, J lost 11 bases, and 15 bases lay in between. The CDR3 contains 13 residues. Germline values: CDR1 SGHVS, CDR2 FNYEAQ. The CDR3 nucleotides read TGTGCCAGCAGCTTACCCGGGAGTCTTATCGCTTTCTTT. This gives the protein CASSLPGSLIAFF. Using reference TRBV7-6 and TRBJ1-1 for the parts outside the CDR3, the full variable domain is GAGVSQSPRYKVTKRGQDVALRCDPISGHVSLYWYRQALGQGPEFLTYFNYEAQQDKSGLPNDRFSAERPEGSISTLTIQRTEQRDSAMYRCASSLPGSLIAFFGQGTRLTVV.

The table lists this clone with a count of one. V is TRBV7-9 and J is TRBJ2-1; no definite D call. Germline assignment: CDR1 SEHNR and CDR2 FQNEAQ (reference sequence). This CDR3 comprises 11 residues. Between the trimmed V and J ends, which lost 5 bases and 3 bases, there was a span of 2 bases. The CDR3 loop is CASSDYNEQFF. The CDR3, as DNA: TGTGCCAGCAGCGACTACAATGAGCAGTTCTTC.

This chain connects TRBV15 to TRBJ2-1; weak D call: TRBD2 (6 bases). The CDR3 spans 16 residues. Germline V gene data show CDR1 as LNHNV and CDR2 as YYDKDF (reference sequence). Deletions cut 1 base from V and 3 bases from J, with 13 bases between. The CDR3: CATSRGGFSGYNEQFF. Here the CDR3 DNA reads TGTGCCACCAGCAGAGGCGGCTTTAGCGGCTACAATGAGCAGTTCTTC.

The rearrangement links TRBV18 to TRBJ2-7; D not certain. CDR3 length equals 14 residues. With 2 bases removed from V and 1 base from J, the gap between germline ends came to 9 bases. Germline values: CDR1 KGHSH, CDR2 LQKENI. The CDR3 DNA sequence: TGTGCCAGCTCACCAATATTGAATTCCTACGAGCAGTACTTC. Translating gives CASSPILNSYEQYF.

The gene calls are TRBV6-8 and TRBJ2-1; 10 nucleotides agree with TRBD2. Germline V gene sequence: CDR1 MNHGY, CDR2 SAAAGT. The J segment lost 6 bases and the V segment lost 5 bases, leaving 7 bases of the junction unmatched. This CDR3 comprises 15 residues. CDR3: CASSPAGGPSNEQFF. The CDR3 nucleotides read TGTGCCAGCAGTCCAGCGGGGGGGCCTTCCAATGAGCAGTTCTTC.

The chain uses TRBV19 and TRBJ1-6, with a possible D match to TRBD1 (6 bases). From germline, CDR1 is LNHDA and CDR2 SQIVND (reference sequence). V was trimmed by 0 bases and J by 5 bases, leaving 20 bases between them. The CDR3 has 19 amino acids. CDR3 residues: CASSIDHRRDKGDNSPLHF. For the CDR3, the DNA is TGTGCCAGTAGTATAGATCACCGCCGGGACAAGGGGGATAATTCACCCCTCCACTTT.

This clone was seen a few times. This chain joins TRBV15 and TRBJ1-4; D is ambiguous. This CDR3 region has 15 residues. Per the germline V gene, CDR1 is LNHNV and CDR2 is YYDKDF (reference sequence). Trimming cost V 2 bases and J 8 bases, with 15 bases left between them. The CDR3 DNA reads TGTGCCACCAGCAGACTCGGACGGCGGAAAGAAAAACTGTTTTTT. Its protein is CATSRLGRRKEKLFF.

The chain joins TRBV19 to TRBJ2-7; D is undetermined. The CDR3 has 14 residues. The germline V gene encodes CDR1 LNHDA and CDR2 SQIVND (reference sequence). V dropped 3 bases and J dropped 2 bases, with 11 bases sitting between them. The CDR3 nucleotides read TGTGCCAGTAGTATTACCCAGTCGACCTACGAGCAGTACTTC. Its protein is CASSITQSTYEQYF.

CDR3 bases: TGTGCCAGCAGCCCCGAGTGGGGGGCAGATACGCAGTATTTT. Encoded protein: CASSPEWGADTQYF. This rearrangement joins TRBV5-4 to TRBJ2-3; a possible D gene is TRBD2 (6 bases). This CDR3 has 14 residues. The ends were cut back, 4 bases at V and 4 bases at J, with 13 bases in the middle. From germline, CDR1 is SGHNT and CDR2 YYREEE (reference sequence).

The chain joins TRBV6-8 to TRBJ1-5, with 9 bases aligning to TRBD1. Germline V gene lookup returns CDR1 MNHGY and CDR2 SAAAGT. The J segment lost 7 bases and the V segment lost 5 bases, leaving 6 bases of the junction unmatched. The CDR3 is 14 residues long. CDR3 in DNA: TGTGCCAGCAGTCCCGGGACAGGGAGGCAGCCCCAGCATTTT. Translating gives CASSPGTGRQPQHF.

J is TRBJ1-1 and V is TRBV7-2, with D tentatively TRBD1 (6 bases). V lost 5 bases to trimming and J lost 0 bases, with 13 bases between them. Per germline, CDR1 SGHTA and CDR2 FQGNSA. The CDR3 extends over 15 amino acids. In DNA, the CDR3 is TGTGCCAGCAGCCGGACAGCGTCCATGAACACTGAAGCTTTCTTT. Translating it yields CASSRTASMNTEAFF.

This sequence joins TRBV6-5 and TRBJ1-1, with D maybe TRBD1 (6 bases). The V gene's germline CDR1 is MNHEY and CDR2 SVGAGI. V lost 4 bases and J 1 base, leaving 7 bases between the germline ends. The CDR3 consists of 13 residues. The CDR3 DNA is TGTGCCAGCAGTTTACAGGGGAACACTGAAGCTTTCTTT. Its protein product is CASSLQGNTEAFF.